These T cell receptor beta chains were read from a single sample in a study of blood T cell repertoires in COVID-19. Assay: immunoSEQ multiplex PCR; the TCRdb copy retains only in-frame clones and omits some. The data show about 41,000 clones, about 85% seen once. Input material: peripheral blood. The receptor source for this set is a man in his sixties with acute or convalescent COVID-19. The conserved cysteine and the conserved F or W are not part of the CDR3 here. Each record gives: CDR3 protein, clone size, V gene. Size tells how often a clone was seen (once, few, many) or the class of an expanded clone, and some rows leave it out.

ASSPVDRAVEKLF | . | TRBV7-9
AAAYSSYNSPLH | . | TRBV30
SALGQGVGGYT | . | TRBV29-1
ASSEEDRPNGAF | . | TRBV6-1
ASSYSRGGLYNEQF | . | TRBV6-6
ASSEIGQGRETQY | few | TRBV2
ASSLRRGGANEKLF | . | TRBV5-8
ATSPIPKGGYNQPQH | . | TRBV15
ASSGPGLAGIYEQY | medium-sized | TRBV5-4
ASSYTGGAGTEAF | . | TRBV5-1
ASSHYRVGRYNEQF | . | TRBV6-2/TRBV6-3
ASSLVRDTEAF | . | TRBV5-6
ASSLDPQVNSPLH | . | TRBV11-2
ASSRRGKQETQY | . | TRBV7-2
ASSERQAPNQKLF | . | TRBV5-5
ASSQGLAGGQEPQH | . | TRBV3-1/TRBV3-2